This entry is about one T cell receptor beta chain. This clonotype was seen more than once but under ten times. No cognate antigen has been identified for it. One base away there is no much larger clone; base qualities are not given. Trimming takes 6 bases off V and 13 bases off J; junction bases not matched to a gene: 17. There are 14 amino acids in the CDR3, from cysteine to phenylalanine inclusive. Just CDR3 DNA is preserved here, 42 bases in frame from base 1. Via the germline V gene (reference sequence), CDR1 is DFQATT and CDR2 SNEGSKA. This entry comes from a study of blood T cells in healthy people across ages (dated by TCRdb to 2014 to 2015). Concerning the study at large: Template switching captured roughly one uniquely barcoded TCR beta cDNA molecule per two T cells in model experiments. Age-related changes in TCR beta repertoire diversity were measured in the study by deep sequencing normalized with unique cDNA molecular identifiers. The donors were split into four age groups: young (average 16 years), middle-aged (39), aged (approximately 60) and long-lived (approximately 80). To avoid experimental bias, donors of different ages were distributed randomly across sequencing lanes. Two additional independent replicas of 1 million unique cDNA reads from the same blood draw were analyzed for two donors (one aged 18 to 30 and one aged 80 or older). The paper's findings and limits, for the study overall: The long-lived group showed more naive CD4+ T cells, fewer expanded clones and increased TCR diversity than the aged group, suggesting age selection. Because the CMV infection status of the donors was unknown, age-related changes in expanded clonotypes may potentially have been confounded. Since profiling was done on bulk unsorted PBMCs, naive and antigen-experienced compartments could not be conclusively compared. Total diversity estimates from one million sequenced T cells were considered lower bounds and underestimates. There was a strong correlation between observed TCR beta diversity and the percentage of naive T cells measured by flow cytometry. As age increased, observed TCR beta diversity per million T cells dropped in a roughly linear way, and a significant reduction was already evident by age about 36.

The library was generated by 5' RACE. A second PCR of about 7 to 12 cycles was run with a J-beta primer mix and a sample-barcoded 5' primer. A template-switch 5' adaptor carrying 12 random nucleotides introduced a unique molecular identifier onto each TCR beta cDNA molecule. At least 2.5 million CDR3-containing paired-end reads were obtained from each sample. The Mint cDNA synthesis kit, primed by a TRBC-specific oligonucleotide, was used to synthesize first-strand cDNA from all RNA. All cDNA was treated with uracil-DNA glycosylase and then went through a first 18-cycle PCR with the universal primers M1SS and BC2_uni_R. The study's own analysis went as follows. Each sample was normalized by randomly selecting 1 million high-quality reads, each carrying a distinct molecular identifier. Reads sharing molecular identifiers were discarded rather than binned into consensus sequences. MiTCR, run with a Q25 quality threshold and the strictest error-elimination algorithm, handled CDR3 identification, clonotype clustering and error correction. Lower-bound total TCR beta diversity was estimated with a nonparametric unseen species model using Euler transformation. In-frame beta chains were kept once TCRdb had trimmed the public reads at Q25 with fastp and called clones with MiXCR. Each entry merges the rows of one CDR3 protein and shows their most common DNA and genes. The V and J calls were determined by TCRdb, not by the authors. For this sample the table gives 1.8 million or so distinct CDR3 sequences, of which 39% were detected only once. The top ten constitute about 23% of the sample.

The donors were roughly 40 Caucasian individuals from Russia, aged about 6 to 100 years, who were systemically healthy. Approximately 9.3 milliliters of peripheral blood were collected from each donor into EDTA-treated Vacutainer tubes. PBMCs were isolated by Ficoll-Paque density-gradient centrifugation, with at least 6 million obtained per sample. Trizol reagent was used to extract total RNA from PBMCs, with at least 5.5 micrograms per sample. The percentages of naive CD45RAhigh/CD27high T cells were determined by flow cytometry on a PBMC aliquot from every donor. The sequence was collected from a human donor in good health. The chain was built from TRBV20-1 and TRBJ2-4, with 8 junctional bases fitting TRBD1. The sequenced sample consisted of blood. The sequenced DNA: TGCAGTGCCCTCACGGACAGGGACTCCTACAAGCAGTACTTC. It specifies CSALTDRDSYKQYF.